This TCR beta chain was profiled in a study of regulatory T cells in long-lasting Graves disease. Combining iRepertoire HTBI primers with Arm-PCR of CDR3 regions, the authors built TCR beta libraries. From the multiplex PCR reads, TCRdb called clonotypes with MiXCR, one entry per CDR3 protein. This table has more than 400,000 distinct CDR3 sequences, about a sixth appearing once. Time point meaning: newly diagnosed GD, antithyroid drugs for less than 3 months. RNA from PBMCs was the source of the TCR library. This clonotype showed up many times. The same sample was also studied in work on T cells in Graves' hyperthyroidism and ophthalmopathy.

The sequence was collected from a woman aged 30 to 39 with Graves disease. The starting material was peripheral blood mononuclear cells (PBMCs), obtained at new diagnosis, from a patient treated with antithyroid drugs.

Written as DNA, the CDR3 is TGCGCCAGCAGCTTGGGGGGACAGGGGTACAATGAGCAGTTCTTC. This gives the protein CASSLGGQGYNEQFF. The chain combines TRBV5-1 with TRBJ2-1; 10 bases map to TRBD1. The CDR3 covers 15 residues. Per the germline V gene, CDR1 is SGHRS and CDR2 is YFSETQ. With 0 bases clipped from V and 4 bases from J, the junction kept 1 base outside the gene matches.